This T cell receptor beta chain was documented in a study of T cells after yellow fever vaccination. MiXCR, applied by TCRdb to the 5' RACE reads, yields one record per CDR3 protein. The repertoire holds about 320,000 distinct CDR3 sequences, with approximately 12% as singletons. This CDR3 contains 17 residues. Trimming cost V 3 bases and J 1 base; bases outside gene matches: 7. The germline V gene has CDR1 SEHNR and CDR2 FQNEAQ (reference sequence). This clonotype was counted many times. The V gene is TRBV7-9, the J gene TRBJ1-4, with 8 bases that match TRBD1. The TCR originated in a man younger than 35 who received the YFV17D yellow fever vaccine. The sequences come from CD4+ T cells sorted from PBMCs, collected 45 days after the yellow fever booster vaccination. The CDR3 DNA is TGTGCCAGCAGCTTCGGGCAGGGGGCGCAAACTAATGAAAAACTGTTTTTT. Its translation: CASSFGQGAQTNEKLFF.